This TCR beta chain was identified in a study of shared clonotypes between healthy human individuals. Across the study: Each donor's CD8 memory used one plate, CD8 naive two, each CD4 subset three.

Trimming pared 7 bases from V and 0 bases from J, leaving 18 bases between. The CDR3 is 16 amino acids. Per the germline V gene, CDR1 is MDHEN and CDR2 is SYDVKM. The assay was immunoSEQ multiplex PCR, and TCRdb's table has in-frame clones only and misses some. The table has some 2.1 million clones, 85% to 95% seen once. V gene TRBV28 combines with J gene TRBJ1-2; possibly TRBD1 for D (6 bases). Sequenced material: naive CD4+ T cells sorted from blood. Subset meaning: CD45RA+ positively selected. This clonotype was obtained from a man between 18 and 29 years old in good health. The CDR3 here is CASTIRGQAPNYGYTF. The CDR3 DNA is TGTGCCAGCACCATCAGGGGCCAGGCACCTAACTATGGCTACACCTTC.